A single sample is the source of the 14 T cell receptor beta chains below, sequenced in a study of human T cells and chemical hapten exposure. The template was total RNA from unfractionated whole blood. Within the library, unique molecular identifiers were attached to each individual cDNA molecule. MiXCR, applied by TCRdb to the reads, yields one record per CDR3 protein. Of about 120,000 distinct CDR3 sequences in the sample, over 6.5% are singletons; the top ten hold about 1.4%. Sequenced input: whole blood. The source of these receptors is a human donor in good health. Some clones in this sample may be carry-over from other donors' samples.

This chain links TRBV6-1 with TRBJ1-1, with a weak D call TRBD1 (5 bases). The CDR3 length is 16 residues. The V gene lost 6 bases and the J gene lost 1 base, with 18 bases spanning the gap. Germline V gene data show CDR1 as MNHNS and CDR2 as SASEGT. In DNA form, the CDR3 reads TGTGCCAGCAGCCGGGGGGTAGGGCGGGCGAACACTGAAGCTTTCTTT. Protein product: CASSRGVGRANTEAFF.

This rearrangement joins TRBV2 to TRBJ2-6; a weak D match, TRBD1 (6 bases). The V end lost 7 bases, the J end lost 9 bases, and 10 bases lay between the germline ends. Germline lookup yields CDR1 SNHLY and CDR2 FYNNEI. The CDR3 spans 12 residues. The CDR3 reads CASNGDINVLTF. As DNA, the CDR3 is TGTGCCAGCAACGGGGACATCAACGTCCTGACTTTC.

The chain combines TRBV11-1 with TRBJ2-1; 9 nucleotides agree with TRBD2. CDR3 length: 15 residues. Germline values: CDR1 SGHAT, CDR2 FQDESV (reference sequence). Germline trimming cut 3 bases from V and 6 bases from J; bases unmatched to any gene: 6. The CDR3 DNA is TGTGCCAGCAGCTTTGGGGCGGGGGGGGCCAATGAGCAGTTCTTC. Encoded protein: CASSFGAGGANEQFF.

This clonotype was seen many times. This chain joins TRBV12-3 or TRBV12-4 and TRBJ1-4; D remains ambiguous. V lost 3 bases and J 0 bases, leaving 2 bases between the germline ends. The CDR3 is 13 residues long. The CDR3 reads CASSFATNEKLFF. In DNA, the CDR3 is TGTGCCAGCAGTTTTGCAACTAATGAAAAACTGTTTTTT.

At least ten counts were recorded for this clonotype. This chain uses TRBV2 with TRBJ1-1; 7 bases line up with TRBD1. Germline trimming cut 6 bases from V and 4 bases from J; bases unmatched to any gene: 11. CDR3 length: 15 residues. Germline V lookup: CDR1 SNHLY, CDR2 FYNNEI. This CDR3 reads CASSPSTGRATEAFF. CDR3 DNA sequence: TGTGCCAGCAGCCCTTCGACAGGGAGGGCCACTGAAGCTTTCTTT.

This clonotype was detected many times. CDR3 protein: CSASQFDRYSNQPQHF. CDR3 coding DNA: TGCAGTGCTAGTCAATTTGACAGATATAGCAATCAGCCCCAGCATTTT. The rearrangement links TRBV20-1 to TRBJ1-5; possible D gene TRBD1, 5 bases. The V and J ends lost 3 bases and 0 bases respectively, with 15 bases between them. This CDR3 has 16 amino acids. Per the germline V gene, CDR1 is DFQATT and CDR2 is SNEGSKA (reference sequence).

The chain has TRBV25-1 and TRBJ2-7; either TRBD1 or TRBD2 may supply D (7 bases each). This CDR3 has 15 amino acids. Trimming pared 3 bases from V and 0 bases from J, leaving 12 bases between. The germline V gene has CDR1 MGHDK and CDR2 SYGVNS. CDR3 region: CASSEGRDSSYEQYF. CDR3 sequence (DNA): TGTGCCAGCAGTGAGGGGAGGGACAGCTCCTACGAGCAGTACTTC.

This clonotype was seen more than once but under ten times. J is TRBJ1-6 and V is TRBV5-4; D is unclear. Trimming left V 7 bases short and J 9 bases short, with 11 bases between. Germline-derived CDR1 and CDR2 are SGHNT and YYREEE (reference sequence). The CDR3 is 12 residues long. CDR3 protein: CASSLTGSPLHF. For the CDR3, the DNA is TGTGCCAGCTCCCTGACGGGTTCACCCCTCCACTTT.

This clonotype was found many times. For the CDR3, the DNA is TGTGCCAGCAGCTTAAGAGCGGGAGGGCCCCACGATACGCAGTATTTT. Protein sequence: CASSLRAGGPHDTQYF. The chain is built from TRBV7-9 and TRBJ2-3; 10 nucleotides match TRBD2. The CDR3 loop spans 16 amino acids. CDR1 is SEHNR and CDR2 is FQNEAQ in the germline V gene (reference sequence). Trimming took 2 bases from V and 6 from J; bases not matched to a gene: 8.

This clonotype was counted many times. This sequence joins TRBV12-5 and TRBJ2-2; 11 bases are a match to TRBD2. This CDR3 spans 15 amino acids. Germline V gene lookup returns CDR1 LGHNT and CDR2 FRNRAP. V lost 6 bases, J lost 6 bases, and 6 bases stayed unmatched. The DNA of the CDR3 is TGTGCTAGTGGCGTAGCGGGAGGGCTGTCCGGGGAGCTGTTTTTT. Translating gives CASGVAGGLSGELFF.

This clonotype was counted a few times. V and J are TRBV11-2 and TRBJ2-1, with 8 bases aligning to TRBD2. The CDR3 has 18 amino acids. Trimming cost V 2 bases and J 6 bases; bases outside gene matches: 15. Germline CDR1 and CDR2: SGHAT and FQNNGV. The CDR3 bases are TGTGCCAGCAGCTTACGGAGAGGACTAGCCAAATTGGGCAATGAGCAGTTCTTC. It translates to CASSLRRGLAKLGNEQFF.

This clonotype was counted at least ten times. In DNA form, the CDR3 reads TGTGCCAGCAGTGGAACGGGGTGGCGAGGCAATCAGCCCCAGCATTTT. The encoded protein is CASSGTGWRGNQPQHF. J is TRBJ1-5 and V is TRBV2; the D is unclear. Germline assignment: CDR1 SNHLY and CDR2 FYNNEI. With 4 bases removed from V and 2 bases from J, the gap between germline ends came to 15 bases. The CDR3 extends over 16 amino acids.

This chain links TRBV5-1 with TRBJ2-3; 12 bases align to TRBD2. From germline, CDR1 is SGHRS and CDR2 YFSETQ. The CDR3 has 16 amino acids. Germline trimming cut 2 bases from V and 6 bases from J; bases unmatched to any gene: 7. CDR3: CASSFRLAGGPDTQYF. CDR3 sequence (DNA): TGCGCCAGCAGCTTCCGGCTAGCGGGAGGGCCTGATACGCAGTATTTT.

This clonotype was detected only a few times. The chain links TRBV4-3 to TRBJ2-1; 11 nucleotides match TRBD2. CDR3 length: 15 residues. With 7 bases clipped from V and 3 bases from J, the junction kept 5 bases outside the gene matches. Germline CDR1 and CDR2: LGHNA and YSLEER. The CDR3 nucleotides read TGCGCCAGCACTACGACTAGCGGGAACTACAATGAGCAGTTCTTC. Residues: CASTTTSGNYNEQFF.